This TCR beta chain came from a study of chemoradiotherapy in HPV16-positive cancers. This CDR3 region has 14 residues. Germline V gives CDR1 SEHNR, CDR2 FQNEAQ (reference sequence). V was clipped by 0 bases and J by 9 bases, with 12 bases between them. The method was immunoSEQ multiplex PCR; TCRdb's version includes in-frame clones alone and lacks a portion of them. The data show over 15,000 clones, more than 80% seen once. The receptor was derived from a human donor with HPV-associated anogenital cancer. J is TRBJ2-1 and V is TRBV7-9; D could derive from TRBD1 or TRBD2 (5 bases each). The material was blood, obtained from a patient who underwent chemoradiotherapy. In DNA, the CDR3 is TGTGCCAGCAGCTTAGCCGGGACCCCAGGTGAGCAGTTCTTC. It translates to CASSLAGTPGEQFF.